The sequence of this T cell receptor (beta chain) was determined in a study of metastatic and nonmetastatic thyroid tumors. The wider study: Comparison of repertoires was carried out across blood and tumor or nodule tissue from malignant and benign thyroid patients.

Findings and caveats of the study: Malignant thyroid tumors reportedly exceeded benign nodules significantly in TCR beta diversity, with the difference appearing in blood and tumor.

Many counts were recorded for this clone. Its antigen is currently unknown. Trimming cost V 8 bases and J 10 bases, with 18 bases left between them. The length of the CDR3 is 13 residues. Patients had received no treatment of any kind before thyroid surgery. Original processing methods: The study's classifier, a distant-metastasis tool for papillary thyroid cancer, was built using CDR3 differences across clinicopathological groups. TCRdb used MiXCR to call clones anew from the PCR reads. Clone size and V and J calls follow TCRdb, not the original study. The sample has tens of thousands of clones; 18% are singletons.

This TCR came from a female donor with papillary thyroid cancer or a benign thyroid nodule (not recorded which). Some clones in this sample may be carry-over from other donors' samples. The V and J genes are TRBV12-3 or TRBV12-4 and TRBJ1-3; maybe TRBD1 (6 bases). The material sequenced was blood. CDR3 amino acids: CASGRTVEWTIYF. DNA for the CDR3: TGTGCCAGCGGCAGGACAGTAGAATGGACCATATATTTT.